This T cell receptor beta chain appears in the sequencing data of a study of cytomegalovirus exposure and HLA in healthy donors. Study results and caveats: A link between a missense DCLRE1C variant and TCR beta V- and J-gene trimming emerged from a later analysis.

V shed 0 bases and J shed 1 base, with 12 bases lying between them. Per germline, CDR1 SGHRS and CDR2 YFSETQ. There are 16 residues in the CDR3. Concerning this clone itself: Its antigen is undetermined.

PCR was performed using 60 Vbeta and 13 Jbeta primers. TCRdb keeps only in-frame clones here, not all; method: immunoSEQ multiplex PCR. This table has about 100,000 clones, under 80% appearing once. The sample taken for sequencing was PBMCs. The receptor was isolated from a woman aged 45 to 65 in good health and CMV-seropositive. The chain recombines TRBV5-1 with TRBJ2-3, with D possibly being TRBD2 (6 bases). The CDR3 sequence: CASSLGYGGRTDTQYF. CDR3 nucleotide sequence: TGCGCCAGCAGCTTGGGGTACGGGGGTCGCACAGATACGCAGTATTTT.